A selection of T cell receptor beta chains follows, all from one sample in a study of radiotherapy plus CTLA-4 blockade in lung cancer. Using immunoSEQ multiplex PCR, the repertoire was profiled, and TCRdb retains in-frame clones only, with some absent. Of approximately 28,000 clones detected, about 79% appear once; the ten largest clones hold around 15%. Sequences were derived from peripheral blood, sampled from a patient treated with radiotherapy plus ipilimumab. The source is a human donor with non-small cell lung cancer that progressed on radiotherapy plus ipilimumab. Both conserved end residues are part of each CDR3. The order of the fields is CDR3 DNA, CDR3 protein, D gene, clone size, V gene, J gene. D genes are given only for firm matches. Where a row states a size, it is once, few, many or the class of an expanded clone; other rows omit it.

TGTGCCAGCAGCTCGAGCCGCGGAGAGACCCAGTACTTC,CASSSSRGETQYF,-,-,TRBV9,TRBJ2-5
TGTGCCAGCAGTGGGGGGGGCAGTGCCATCCAAGAGACCCAGTACTTC,CASSGGGSAIQETQYF,-,-,TRBV6-1,TRBJ2-5
TGTGCCAGCAGCAAAGTGCCGCAGGCGCCGGCCAAGGGAAGTTCTGGAGACACTGAAGCTTTCTTT,CASSKVPQAPAKGSSGDTEAFF,-,-,TRBV21-1,TRBJ1-1
TGTGCCAGCAGCGCCGGGACTAGTCTAGCCAAAAACATTCAGTACTTC,CASSAGTSLAKNIQYF,TRBD2,-,TRBV9,TRBJ2-4
TGTGCCTCAACTTCCGGGACAGGGGGGCATGGCTACACCTTC,CASTSGTGGHGYTF,TRBD1,-,TRBV30,TRBJ1-2
TGTGCCAGCAGCTTAGTAGCGGGGGCGAGGTCCTACGAGCAGTACTTC,CASSLVAGARSYEQYF,TRBD2,-,TRBV11-2,TRBJ2-7
TGTGCCAGCAGCCAAGATCGTGGAGATACGCAGTATTTT,CASSQDRGDTQYF,-,-,TRBV4-2,TRBJ2-3
TGTGCCAGCTCAAGGGGCCAAGCGGGTATCGGGAATGAGCAGTTCTTC,CASSRGQAGIGNEQFF,-,-,TRBV18,TRBJ2-1
TGTGCCAGCAGCTTAGGCCTACAGGTCGGCTATGAAAAACTGTTTTTT,CASSLGLQVGYEKLFF,-,-,TRBV7-9,TRBJ1-4
TGCAGCGTTGTATGGCGGGGGGGCTCCTACAATGAGCAGTTCTTC,CSVVWRGGSYNEQFF,TRBD2,-,TRBV29-1,TRBJ2-1
TGTGCCAGCAGTGACCCCGCGGGGACAGGGGGGAACACTGAAGCTTTCTTT,CASSDPAGTGGNTEAFF,TRBD1,-,TRBV2,TRBJ1-1
TGTGCCAGCAGCCTTGGAAGAGCTGCTATGAACACTGAAGCTTTCTTT,CASSLGRAAMNTEAFF,-,-,TRBV28,TRBJ1-1
TGTGCCGCCCACACGGACAGGGTTGACGAAAAACTGTTTTTT,CAAHTDRVDEKLFF,TRBD1,-,TRBV6-4,TRBJ1-4
TGTGCCAGTGGCGGGACAGCGGGGTTTGGGAGCAATCAGCCCCAGCATTTT,CASGGTAGFGSNQPQHF,TRBD1,-,TRBV19,TRBJ1-5
TGTGCCAGCCTCCAAAGAGAGAGTGGGGAGCAGTACTTC,CASLQRESGEQYF,-,-,TRBV28,TRBJ2-7
TGTGCCAGCAGCTTAGGGACAGGGTCGCATTCACCCCTCCACTTT,CASSLGTGSHSPLHF,TRBD1,-,TRBV7-6,TRBJ1-6
TGTGCCAGCAGCTTAGGGCTAGGATCCATTCGGGACGAGCAGTACTTC,CASSLGLGSIRDEQYF,-,-,TRBV11-2,TRBJ2-7
TGTGGAAGTAGCGGGATCCAAAATGAGCAGTTCTTC,CGSSGIQNEQFF,TRBD2,once,TRBV7-9,TRBJ2-1
TGTGCCAGCAGCCGGGACTCGAACACCGGGGAGCTGTTTTTT,CASSRDSNTGELFF,-,-,TRBV11-3,TRBJ2-2
TGCAGCGCTCGGCCGAACACTGAAGCTTTCTTT,CSARPNTEAFF,-,few,TRBV29-1,TRBJ1-1
TGCGCCAGCGGGCAAGGGACAGGGGAGGCCTACGAGCAGTACTTC,CASGQGTGEAYEQYF,TRBD1,-,TRBV5-1,TRBJ2-7
TGCGCCAGCAGCCCCCCGGGAAAGGTTGGCTACACCTTC,CASSPPGKVGYTF,-,-,TRBV4-3,TRBJ1-2
TGTGCCAGCAGTGGGGGTTGGAACACTGAAGCTTTCTTT,CASSGGWNTEAFF,-,-,TRBV2,TRBJ1-1
TGTGCCAGCAGTTGGGACACTAGCTCCTACGAGCAGTACTTC,CASSWDTSSYEQYF,-,-,TRBV6-6,TRBJ2-7
TGTGCCAGCAGTTTGTCCCCTCAGGAGGGCTATGGCTACACCTTC,CASSLSPQEGYGYTF,-,few,TRBV2,TRBJ1-2
TGTGCCAGCAGTTACTCGAATGCTGATGGGCAGCCCCAGCATTTT,CASSYSNADGQPQHF,-,-,TRBV6-5,TRBJ1-5
TGCGCCAGCAGCTTGGCGCAGGGAGGGGGAGAGACCCAGTACTTC,CASSLAQGGGETQYF,-,-,TRBV5-1,TRBJ2-5
TGTGCCAGCAGTTCCATGGGTGGCTCCTACGAGCAGTACTTC,CASSSMGGSYEQYF,-,-,TRBV6-5,TRBJ2-7